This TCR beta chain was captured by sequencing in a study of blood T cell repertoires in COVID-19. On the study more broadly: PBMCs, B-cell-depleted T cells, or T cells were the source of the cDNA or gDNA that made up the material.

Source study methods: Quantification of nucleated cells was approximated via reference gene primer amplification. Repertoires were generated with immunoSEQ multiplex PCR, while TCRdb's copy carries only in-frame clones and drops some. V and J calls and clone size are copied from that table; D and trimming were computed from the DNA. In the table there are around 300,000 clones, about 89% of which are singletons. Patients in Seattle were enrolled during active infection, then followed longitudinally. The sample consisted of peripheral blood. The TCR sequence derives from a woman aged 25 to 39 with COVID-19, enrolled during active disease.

The chain's CDR3 is CASSSLEPVHYGYTF. The CDR3 DNA sequence: TGTGCCAGCAGCTCACTGGAGCCGGTGCACTATGGCTACACCTTC. The chain joins TRBV7-9 to TRBJ1-2, with D unclear. V gave up 4 bases and J gave up 3 bases, with 15 bases separating them. The CDR3 totals 15 residues. CDR1 SEHNR and CDR2 FQNEAQ come from the germline V gene (reference sequence).